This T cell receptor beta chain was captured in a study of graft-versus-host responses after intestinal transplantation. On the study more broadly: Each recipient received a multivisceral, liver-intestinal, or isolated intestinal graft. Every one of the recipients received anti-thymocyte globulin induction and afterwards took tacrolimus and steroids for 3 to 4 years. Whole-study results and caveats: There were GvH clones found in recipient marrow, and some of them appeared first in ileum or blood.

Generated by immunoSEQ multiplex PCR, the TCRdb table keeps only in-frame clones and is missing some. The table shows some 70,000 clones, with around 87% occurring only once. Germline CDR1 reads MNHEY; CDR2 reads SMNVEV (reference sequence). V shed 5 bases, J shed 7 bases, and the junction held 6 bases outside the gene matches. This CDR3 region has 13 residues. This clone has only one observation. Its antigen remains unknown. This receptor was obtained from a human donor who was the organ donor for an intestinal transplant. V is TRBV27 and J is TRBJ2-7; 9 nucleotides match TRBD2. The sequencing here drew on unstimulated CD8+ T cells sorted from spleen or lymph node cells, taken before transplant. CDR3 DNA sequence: TGTGCCAGCAGTAATGGACTAGCGAGTGAGCAGTACTTC. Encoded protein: CASSNGLASEQYF.